The rows below give T cell receptor beta chains drawn from one sample of a study of blood T cell repertoires in COVID-19. Sequencing used immunoSEQ multiplex PCR; TCRdb keeps in-frame clones, though not all of them. In the table there are approximately 190,000 clones, roughly 84% of which are singletons. Sequenced sample: peripheral blood. The receptors originated from a woman in her thirties or forties who had recovered from COVID-19. Both conserved end residues are part of each CDR3. D genes are given only for firm matches. A clone size is listed for some rows: how often the clone was seen (once, few, many), or a class if it is expanded.

>TRBJ2-7|.|.|TRBV27
TGTGCCAGCAGTTCTGGGGCTACCTACGAGCAGTACTTC
CASSSGATYEQYF
>TRBJ1-1|.|once|TRBV9
TGTGCCAGCAGCCTGGCGGGCGACACTGAAGCTTTCTTT
CASSLAGDTEAFF
>TRBJ1-1|TRBD1|once|TRBV24-1
TGTGCCACCGCGGACAGGGTGAACACTGAAGCTTTCTTT
CATADRVNTEAFF
>TRBJ2-3|.|.|TRBV29-1
TGCAGCGTTGATTTGCTAAATACGCAGTATTTT
CSVDLLNTQYF
>TRBJ2-3|.|.|TRBV19
TGTGCCAGCGAGATGGGCGGCACAGATACGCAGTATTTT
CASEMGGTDTQYF
>TRBJ2-1|.|.|TRBV3-1/TRBV3-2
TGTGCCAGCAGCCAAGAAGGGGCAGGCAATGAGCAGTTCTTC
CASSQEGAGNEQFF
>TRBJ2-1|TRBD2|.|TRBV28
TGTGCCAGCAGTTTAGCAACGGGACTAGCGGTGCCGCGGGCCTACAATGAGCAGTTCTTC
CASSLATGLAVPRAYNEQFF
>TRBJ2-3|.|.|TRBV14
TGTGCCAGCAGCCAAGAAGGGTGGGGCGGAGATACGCAGTATTTT
CASSQEGWGGDTQYF
>TRBJ1-4|.|.|TRBV14
TGTGCCAGCAGCCCTAGCCCCCGCTTAGTCGGCGAAAAACTGTTTTTT
CASSPSPRLVGEKLFF
>TRBJ2-1|TRBD2|.|TRBV24-1
TGTGCCACCAGTGAGCCGCTAGCGGGGAATGAGCAGTTCTTC
CATSEPLAGNEQFF
>TRBJ2-3|TRBD2|.|TRBV10-2
TGCGCCAGCAGGCCGTTAGCGGGAGGGTCAGATACGCAGTATTTT
CASRPLAGGSDTQYF
>TRBJ2-3|.|.|TRBV5-1
TGCGCCAGCAGTATAGTCCCCACAGATACGCAGTATTTT
CASSIVPTDTQYF
>TRBJ2-2|TRBD1|once|TRBV4-2
TGTGCCAGCAGCCAAGAACAGGGGGCCACCGGGGAGCTGTTTTTT
CASSQEQGATGELFF
>TRBJ2-7|TRBD1|.|TRBV29-1
TGCAGCGTCCGCACGACAGGGGTAACTGCCGAGCAGTACTTC
CSVRTTGVTAEQYF
>TRBJ2-5|.|.|TRBV2
TGTGCCAGCAACCTAGCCCAAGAGACCCAGTACTTC
CASNLAQETQYF
>TRBJ1-4|TRBD1|.|TRBV5-4
TGTGCCAGCAGCTTGTCAGGGGGAAGCGGCGAAAAACTGTTTTTT
CASSLSGGSGEKLFF
>TRBJ1-2|TRBD1|.|TRBV7-9
TGTGCCAGCAGCTCACCGGGACAGGAAAACTATGGCTACACCTTC
CASSSPGQENYGYTF
>TRBJ1-1|.|.|TRBV18
TGTGCCAGCTCACTTGGGACGGGGGTGAACACTGAAGCTTTCTTT
CASSLGTGVNTEAFF
>TRBJ1-1|TRBD1|.|TRBV30
TGTGCCTGGAGCGCCGGACGGACAGGCCGCGCTTGGTTGAACACTGAAGCTTTCTTT
CAWSAGRTGRAWLNTEAFF
>TRBJ2-2|.|.|TRBV23-1
TGCGCCAGCAGTCAAGGGGTCGGGACACACACCGGGGAGCTGTTTTTT
CASSQGVGTHTGELFF
>TRBJ1-5|TRBD1|once|TRBV30
TGTGCCTGCTCTCCTGGGACAGGGGTCAAGGTTAATCAGCCCCAGCATTTT
CACSPGTGVKVNQPQHF
>TRBJ2-7|TRBD2|.|TRBV4-2
TGTGCCAGCAGCCACGGACTAGCGGAATACGAGCAGTACTTC
CASSHGLAEYEQYF
>TRBJ2-1|TRBD2|.|TRBV19
TGTGCCAGTAGTATAGGGACGGGACTAGTACGGAATGAGCAGTTCTTC
CASSIGTGLVRNEQFF
>TRBJ2-1|.|few|TRBV27
TGTGCCAGCAGTTACGGAGGAAAGTCCTACAATGAGCAGTTCTTC
CASSYGGKSYNEQFF
>TRBJ1-4|TRBD1|.|TRBV30
TGTGCCTGGAGTGTGCAGGGGGCTGGGGGGGGGTTT
CAWSVQGAGGGF
>TRBJ1-5|TRBD1|.|TRBV18
TGTGCCAGCTCACCGGCGACAGGGGGCAATCAGCCCCAGCATTTT
CASSPATGGNQPQHF
>TRBJ2-1|.|.|TRBV30
TGTGCCTCACAGGGATTCAATGAGCAGTTCTTC
CASQGFNEQFF
>TRBJ2-1|.|.|TRBV11-3
TGTGCCAGCAGCCCTGCTGGTCGGGGAAACTACAATGAGCAGTTCTTC
CASSPAGRGNYNEQFF
>TRBJ2-5|.|.|TRBV5-1
TGCGCCAGCAGCTTGCGACTATCCCAAGAGACCCAGTACTTC
CASSLRLSQETQYF
>TRBJ1-6|.|.|TRBV6-5
TGTGCCAGCAGTTACACCAGTGGTAATTCACCCCTCCACTTT
CASSYTSGNSPLHF
>TRBJ2-7|TRBD2|.|TRBV5-1
TGCGCCAGCAGCTGGGGACTAGCGGACTCCTACGAGCAGTACTTC
CASSWGLADSYEQYF
>TRBJ1-2|.|.|TRBV28
TGTGCCAGCAGTACCCCGGTTTCGAACTATGGCTACACCTTC
CASSTPVSNYGYTF
>TRBJ2-7|TRBD2|once|TRBV19
TGTGCCAGTAGCTATAGCGGGAGCTCCTACGAGCAGTACTTC
CASSYSGSSYEQYF
>TRBJ2-2|.|.|TRBV4-2
TGTGCCAGCAGCCAGGCGAGACTACAAACCGGGGAGCTGTTTTTT
CASSQARLQTGELFF
>TRBJ2-7|TRBD2|.|TRBV9
TGTGCCAGCAGCCCTCCCGCGGGAGGGCCGGGCGAGCAGTACTTC
CASSPPAGGPGEQYF
>TRBJ2-7|TRBD2|.|TRBV3-1/TRBV3-2
TGTGCCAGCAGCCAAAGCGGGGGGATCTACGAGCAGTACTTC
CASSQSGGIYEQYF
>TRBJ2-3|.|.|TRBV11-3
TGTGCCAGCAGCTCCGCCCCCGGGAGAGGGGGCACAGATACGCAGTATTTT
CASSSAPGRGGTDTQYF
>TRBJ2-3|TRBD2|.|TRBV7-8
TGTGCCAGCAGCCCGGGGCTAGCGGGGTTCACAGATACGCAGTATTTT
CASSPGLAGFTDTQYF
>TRBJ2-7|.|.|TRBV19
TGTGCCAGTAGTATTAGCAGCGGTAGGGACTACGAGCAGTACTTC
CASSISSGRDYEQYF